These 31 T cell receptor beta chains were all obtained from the same sample, sequenced in a study of human T cells and chemical hapten exposure. MiXCR, applied by TCRdb to the RACE reads, yields one record per CDR3 protein. Among some 300,000 distinct CDR3 sequences, around 5% were seen once, and the ten largest hold over 6.5%. Time point specified: pre-sensitization, week 0. Treatment denoted: therapeutic diphenylcyclopropenone sensitization with weekly scalp DPC. This sample comprised whole blood, obtained in connection with sensitization to the hapten diphenylcyclopropenone (DPC). All receptors derive from a woman in her late teens or twenties with alopecia areata. Some clones in this sample may be carry-over from other donors' samples.

The chain joins TRBV27 to TRBJ2-3; unclear D gene. V lost 5 bases, J lost 0 bases, and 15 bases lay in between. Germline lookup yields CDR1 MNHEY and CDR2 SMNVEV (reference sequence). CDR3 size: 16 residues. CDR3 in amino acids: CASSPRWLTSTDTQYF. The CDR3 region has the DNA TGTGCCAGCAGTCCTCGTTGGCTTACTAGCACAGATACGCAGTATTTT.

This clonotype was counted at least ten times. The V gene is TRBV28, the J gene TRBJ2-5; D gene uncertain. In germline, CDR1 is MDHEN, CDR2 SYDVKM. The CDR3 length is 12 residues. V lost 1 base and J lost 10, with 10 bases in between. The CDR3 protein is CASSLSVRLQYF. The CDR3 DNA is TGTGCCAGCAGTTTATCGGTTCGGCTCCAGTACTTC. The full variable domain, with the rest looked up from reference TRBV28 and TRBJ2-5, is DVKVTQSSRYLVKRTGEKVFLECVQDMDHENMFWYRQDPGLGLRLIYFSYDVKMKEKGDIPEGYSVSREKKERFSLILESASTNQTSMYLCASSLSVRLQYFGPGTRLLVL.

This clonotype came up many times. The chain couples TRBV27 to TRBJ1-3; TRBD1 is a possible D gene (5 bases). CDR1 and CDR2 from the germline V gene are MNHEY and SMNVEV (reference sequence). This CDR3 region has 15 residues. V was pared by 5 bases and J by 0 bases, with 11 bases between. The CDR3 sequence: CASSLSTASGNTIYF. CDR3 DNA sequence: TGTGCCAGCAGTCTCTCGACAGCCTCTGGAAACACCATATATTTT.

In its sample, this clonotype was seen a few times. The V and J genes are TRBV24-1 and TRBJ2-2; tentatively, D is TRBD1 (6 bases). The CDR3 has 16 amino acids. The germline V gene has CDR1 KGHDR and CDR2 SFDVKD. Trimming left V 4 bases short and J 1 base short, with 12 bases between. The CDR3 here is CATSDLARGNTGELFF. The CDR3 nucleotides are TGTGCCACCAGTGACTTAGCCAGGGGGAACACCGGGGAGCTGTTTTTT.

This clonotype was counted ten times or more. The chain recombines TRBV18 with TRBJ1-5; 8 nucleotides agree with TRBD1. After removal of 2 bases from V and 6 bases from J, the junction contained 9 bases not matched to a gene. Germline lookup yields CDR1 KGHSH and CDR2 LQKENI. The CDR3 totals 16 residues. The CDR3 DNA is TGTGCCAGCTCACCAGGGACAGGCGGCCTGGGTCAGCCCCAGCATTTT. This gives the protein CASSPGTGGLGQPQHF. The full variable domain, its missing parts supplied by reference TRBV18 and TRBJ1-5, is NAGVMQNPRHLVRRRGQEARLRCSPMKGHSHVYWYRQLPEEGLKFMVYLQKENIIDESGMPKERFSAEFPKEGPSILRIQQVVRGDSAAYFCASSPGTGGLGQPQHFGDGTRLSIL.

The J gene is TRBJ1-1, the V gene TRBV5-6; 12 positions match TRBD1. From germline, CDR1 is SGHDT and CDR2 YYEEEE. Losses at the gene ends were 3 bases for V and 2 bases for J; bases not matched to a gene: 11. The CDR3 covers 18 residues. The CDR3 protein is CASSSTPGTGGLNTEAFF. CDR3 bases: TGTGCCAGCAGCTCGACTCCCGGGACAGGGGGCCTTAACACTGAAGCTTTCTTT. Variable domain in full (rest from reference TRBV5-6 and TRBJ1-1): DAGVTQSPTHLIKTRGQQVTLRCSPKSGHDTVSWYQQALGQGPQFIFQYYEEEERQRGNFPDRFSGHQFPNYSSELNVNALLLGDSALYLCASSSTPGTGGLNTEAFFGQGTRLTVV.

J is TRBJ2-2 and V is TRBV20-1, with no clear D. The CDR3 runs 13 residues. The germline V gene has CDR1 DFQATT and CDR2 SNEGSKA (reference sequence). V lost 3 bases to trimming and J lost 0 bases, with 5 bases between them. In DNA, the CDR3 is TGCAGTGCTAGGGGAACGAACACCGGGGAGCTGTTTTTT. As protein: CSARGTNTGELFF.

Worth noting for this clonotype: This sequence may be a read error, since a much larger clone differs from it by one base. J is TRBJ1-1 and V is TRBV4-3; no firm D call. V was shortened by 0 bases and J by 1 base, with 9 bases between the two germline ends. This CDR3 region has 15 residues. CDR1 is LGHNA, CDR2 YSLEER, per germline. CDR3 amino acids: CASSQDEAENTEAFF. The DNA of the CDR3 is TGCGCCAGCAGCCAAGATGAAGCGGAGAACACTGAAGCTTTCTTT.

This clonotype was recorded at least ten times. This chain uses TRBV20-1 with TRBJ1-4; possibly TRBD1 for D (6 bases). Germline loops: CDR1 DFQATT, CDR2 SNEGSKA (reference sequence). V was pared by 6 bases and J by 4 bases, with 18 bases between. The CDR3 sequence is 15 residues long. CDR3 amino acids: CSAEPRTENNEKLFF. The CDR3 DNA reads as TGCAGTGCCGAGCCCCGGACAGAGAATAATGAAAAACTGTTTTTT.

Only a few counts were recorded for this clonotype. The chain combines TRBV7-9 with TRBJ1-2; D uncertain. This CDR3 is 12 amino acids long. V lost 4 bases to trimming and J lost 6 bases, with 9 bases between them. Germline-derived CDR1 and CDR2 are SEHNR and FQNEAQ (reference sequence). CDR3 DNA: TGTGCCAGCAGCTCAAACCTACATGGCTACACCTTC. This codes for CASSSNLHGYTF.

There are many counts of this clonotype. The rearrangement uses TRBV12-3 or TRBV12-4 and TRBJ1-1; TRBD1 matches 9 bases. V gave up 5 bases and J gave up 6 bases; unmatched junction bases: 4. The CDR3 is 13 residues long. For the CDR3, the DNA is TGTGCCAGCAGTATTAGACAGGGGGCTGAAGCTTTCTTT. This translates into CASSIRQGAEAFF.

This clonotype occurred many times. This chain links TRBV7-8 with TRBJ1-1; D call uncertain. V gave up 1 base and J gave up 1 base, with 7 bases separating them. The CDR3 length is 14 residues. Germline V lookup: CDR1 SGHVS, CDR2 FQNEAQ. For the CDR3, the DNA is TGTGCCAGCAGCTTAGACACGGGGAACACTGAAGCTTTCTTT. It is translated as CASSLDTGNTEAFF.

This clonotype was recorded at least ten times. The J gene is TRBJ1-5, the V gene TRBV12-3 or TRBV12-4; 8 nucleotides align to TRBD1. The junction had 15 bases not matched to a gene; V was cut back by 6 bases and J by 11 bases. The CDR3 runs to 15 residues. CDR3 in DNA: TGTGCCAGCAGCCCCGGGACAGGTGTTACATCAGCCCAGCATTTT. It yields the protein CASSPGTGVTSAQHF.

This clonotype was seen repeatedly, ten times or more. The chain recombines TRBV3-1 with TRBJ1-6, with D maybe TRBD1 (6 bases). Trimming removed 4 bases at V and 7 bases at J, with 11 bases between. CDR1 LGHDT and CDR2 YNNKEL come from the germline V gene (reference sequence). This CDR3 region has 14 residues. The CDR3 region has the DNA TGTGCCAGCAGCCCGGGACAAACGAATTCACCCCTCCACTTT. Amino acid sequence: CASSPGQTNSPLHF.

This clonotype was counted at least ten times. This chain connects TRBV5-1 to TRBJ2-5; D is perhaps TRBD1 (6 bases). Trimming left V 2 bases short and J 2 bases short, with 10 bases between. This CDR3 has 14 amino acids. Per the germline V gene, CDR1 is SGHRS and CDR2 is YFSETQ. CDR3: CASSLGQTQETQYF. The CDR3, as DNA: TGCGCCAGCAGCTTAGGACAGACGCAAGAGACCCAGTACTTC. Full variable domain (rest looked up from reference TRBV5-1 and TRBJ2-5): KAGVTQTPRYLIKTRGQQVTLSCSPISGHRSVSWYQQTPGQGLQFLFEYFSETQRNKGNFPGRFSGRQFSNSRSEMNVSTLELGDSALYLCASSLGQTQETQYFGPGTRLLVL.

This clonotype appeared many times. The chain employs TRBV4-3 and TRBJ2-6; 7 bases are shared with TRBD2. The CDR3 consists of 17 residues. Trimming removed 0 bases from V and 0 bases from J; junction bases left unmatched: 2. The germline gives CDR1 LGHNA, CDR2 YSLEER. CDR3 region: CASSQEGGASGANVLTF. The CDR3 DNA reads as TGCGCCAGCAGCCAAGAGGGAGGGGCCTCTGGGGCCAACGTCCTGACTTTC.

This chain joins TRBV28 and TRBJ1-2, with a tentative D call TRBD1 (6 bases). Trimming removed 7 bases from V and 8 bases from J, with 14 bases in between. Germline values: CDR1 MDHEN, CDR2 SYDVKM. The CDR3 length is 12 residues. CDR3 nucleotides: TGTGCCAGCATTGGCGGGGGCGCGGGCTACACCTTC. Encoded protein: CASIGGGAGYTF.

This clonotype was counted only a few times. V usage is TRBV28 and J usage is TRBJ2-7; D may be TRBD1 (5 bases). Germline CDR1 reads MDHEN; CDR2 reads SYDVKM. With 5 bases removed from V and 3 bases from J, the gap between germline ends came to 17 bases. The CDR3 sequence is 15 residues long. The CDR3: CASSPATIQGYEQYF. CDR3 in DNA: TGTGCCAGCAGTCCGGCTACAATCCAGGGCTACGAGCAGTACTTC.

This clonotype was recorded a few times. The V and J genes are TRBV7-2 and TRBJ2-1, with D unclear. This CDR3 comprises 16 residues. The V end lost 0 bases, the J end lost 3 bases, and 12 bases lay between the germline ends. Germline V CDR1 and CDR2: SGHTA, FQGNSA. The CDR3 is CASSLAVEPHYNEQFF. The CDR3 region has the DNA TGTGCCAGCAGCTTAGCGGTGGAACCACACTACAATGAGCAGTTCTTC. Full variable domain (missing parts from reference TRBV7-2 and TRBJ2-1): GAGVSQSPSNKVTEKGKDVELRCDPISGHTALYWYRQSLGQGLEFLIYFQGNSAPDKSGLPSDRFSAERTGGSVSTLTIQRTQQEDSAVYLCASSLAVEPHYNEQFFGPGTRLTVL.

This clonotype has ten or more counts. This chain uses TRBV11-2 with TRBJ2-1; 15 positions match TRBD2. This CDR3 is 16 amino acids long. Germline loops: CDR1 SGHAT, CDR2 FQNNGV. V trimming: 0 bases; J trimming: 12 bases; junction bases outside the gene matches: 6. The CDR3 protein is CASSLDWGLAGGRQFF. Here the CDR3 DNA reads TGTGCCAGCAGCTTAGACTGGGGACTAGCGGGGGGCCGGCAGTTCTTC. Looking up the rest from reference TRBV11-2 and TRBJ2-1 gives the full variable domain: EAGVAQSPRYKIIEKRQSVAFWCNPISGHATLYWYQQILGQGPKLLIQFQNNGVVDDSQLPKDRFSAERLKGVDSTLKIQPAKLEDSAVYLCASSLDWGLAGGRQFFGPGTRLTVL.

The sample holds a few counts of this clonotype. This chain uses TRBV7-8 with TRBJ1-5; no clear D gene. V shed 7 bases and J shed 6 bases, with 22 bases lying between them. The CDR3 length is 16 residues. Looked up from germline, CDR1 is SGHVS and CDR2 is FQNEAQ. CDR3 sequence reads: CASTPLAWLGIQPQHF. The CDR3 DNA reads as TGTGCCAGCACCCCTCTGGCCTGGCTAGGGATTCAGCCCCAGCATTTT.

CDR3 in amino acids: CASSPGRGPGSNNSPLHF. CDR3 sequence (DNA): TGTGCCAGCAGTCCGGGCAGGGGGCCGGGTTCGAATAATTCACCCCTCCACTTT. The chain recombines TRBV6-2 or TRBV6-3 with TRBJ1-6; TRBD1 matches at 8 bases. From germline, CDR1 is MNHEY and CDR2 SVGEGT. The CDR3 spans 18 residues. J was trimmed by 5 bases and V by 5 bases; bases with no gene match: 14.

In this sample, this clonotype turned up many times. The V and J genes are TRBV7-8 and TRBJ1-4; weak D call: TRBD1 (5 bases). Germline CDR1 and CDR2: SGHVS and FQNEAQ. The CDR3 contains 17 residues. Trimming cost V 1 base and J 7 bases, with 19 bases left between them. This CDR3 is CASSLVGRGSPGEKLFF. The CDR3 coding sequence is TGTGCCAGCAGCTTAGTGGGCCGGGGCAGTCCAGGTGAAAAACTGTTTTTT. Full variable domain (rest looked up from reference TRBV7-8 and TRBJ1-4): GAGVSQSPRYKVAKRGQDVALRCDPISGHVSLFWYQQALGQGPEFLTYFQNEAQLDKSGLPSDRFFAERPEGSVSTLKIQRTQQEDSAVYLCASSLVGRGSPGEKLFFGSGTQLSVL.

This clonotype has at least ten counts. The chain couples TRBV29-1 to TRBJ2-1; 8 nucleotides agree with TRBD1. The V segment lost 2 bases and the J segment 1 base; nucleotides outside the gene matches: 4. The CDR3 totals 15 residues. CDR1 and CDR2 from the germline V gene are SQVTM and ANQGSEA. CDR3 sequence: CSVESQGASYNEQFF. CDR3 DNA sequence: TGCAGCGTTGAAAGTCAGGGGGCTTCCTACAATGAGCAGTTCTTC.

This clonotype came up many times. The chain has TRBV12-3 or TRBV12-4 and TRBJ1-1; 10 nucleotides match TRBD1. With V trimmed by 6 bases and J by 1 base, 5 bases remained unmatched. CDR3 size: 15 residues. This chain's CDR3 is CASRRDRGPNTEAFF. In nucleotides, the CDR3 is TGTGCCAGCAGGAGAGACAGGGGGCCGAACACTGAAGCTTTCTTT.

This clonotype was recorded many times. The rearrangement links TRBV4-3 to TRBJ2-7, with unresolved D. Germline CDR1 and CDR2: LGHNA and YSLEER. The CDR3 covers 14 residues. V gave up 2 bases and J gave up 0 bases, with 8 bases separating them. The CDR3 reads CASSQNRDSYEQYF. The CDR3 DNA is TGCGCCAGCAGCCAAAATAGGGACTCCTACGAGCAGTACTTC.

V gene TRBV11-2 combines with J gene TRBJ1-1; 8 bases align to TRBD1. The CDR3 extends over 16 amino acids. Germline V CDR1 and CDR2: SGHAT, FQNNGV. After removal of 0 bases from V and 1 base from J, the junction contained 4 bases not matched to a gene. Here the CDR3 reads CASSLDWDRRNTEAFF. For the CDR3, the DNA is TGTGCCAGCAGCTTAGACTGGGACAGGAGGAACACTGAAGCTTTCTTT.

This chain uses TRBV10-3 with TRBJ2-3; D perhaps matches TRBD1 (6 bases). Germline values: CDR1 ENHRY, CDR2 SYGVKD. With 4 bases removed from V and 2 bases from J, the gap between germline ends came to 13 bases. The CDR3 loop spans 15 amino acids. In DNA, the CDR3 is TGTGCCATCAGTGGGGAGACAGGAGCCACAGATACGCAGTATTTT. Encoded protein: CAISGETGATDTQYF.

The V gene is TRBV4-1, the J gene TRBJ1-2, with D possibly TRBD1 on 5 matching bases. The CDR3 runs 15 residues. From germline, CDR1 is MGHRA and CDR2 YSYEKL. The V gene lost 1 base and the J gene lost 0 bases, with 9 bases spanning the gap. CDR3 nucleotide sequence: TGCGCCAGCAGCCAAGGGACACCCGCTAACTATGGCTACACCTTC. Translated: CASSQGTPANYGYTF.

V gene TRBV4-2 combines with J gene TRBJ1-6; D is ambiguous. The CDR3 runs to 15 residues. Between the trimmed V and J ends, which lost 0 bases and 7 bases, there was a span of 10 bases. Per the germline V gene, CDR1 is LGHNA and CDR2 is YNFKEQ. The CDR3 reads CASSQEDLGNSPLHF. CDR3 DNA: TGTGCCAGCAGCCAAGAGGATCTGGGGAATTCACCCCTCCACTTT.

A few counts support this clonotype. V usage is TRBV5-1 and J usage is TRBJ1-5; 7 bases are shared with TRBD1. This CDR3 has 15 amino acids. Per the germline V gene, CDR1 is SGHRS and CDR2 is YFSETQ. Unmatched junction bases numbered 5, after V lost 5 bases and J lost 0 bases. The CDR3 nucleotides read TGCGCCAGCAGTAAAGGGACAGATAGCAATCAGCCCCAGCATTTT. Amino acids: CASSKGTDSNQPQHF.